The rows below give T cell receptor beta chains drawn from one sample of a study of identical twins. One entry per CDR3 protein, called by TCRdb with MiXCR from the 5' RACE reads. The sample lists about 260,000 distinct CDR3 sequences, roughly 7% occurring once. These data were likewise used in another study, on yellow fever vaccine responses in identical twins.

The sequenced sample was memory (CD45RO+) T cells sorted from blood. The origin of the receptors is a woman between 18 and 30 years old in good health. CDR3s include the opening cysteine and the closing phenylalanine or tryptophan. D genes are given only for firm matches. The size entry is marked missing in some rows and otherwise reads once, few, many or a size class.

j_call: TRBJ2-1
clone_size: few
cdr3_length: 12
v_call: TRBV12-3/TRBV12-4
d_call: NA
cdr3_nt: TGTGCCAGCAGTGGCAGGGGTGGTGAGCAGTTCTTC
cdr3_aa: CASSGRGGEQFF

j_call: TRBJ2-5
clone_size: many
cdr3_length: 16
v_call: TRBV5-1
d_call: NA
cdr3_nt: TGCGCCAGCAGCCGCGATTTGGGGGATCACCAAGAGACCCAGTACTTC
cdr3_aa: CASSRDLGDHQETQYF

j_call: TRBJ1-1
clone_size: NA
cdr3_length: 14
v_call: TRBV12-3/TRBV12-4
d_call: TRBD1
cdr3_nt: TGTGCCAGCAGTTTTAGAAGGGACAGGGGTTCAGCTTTCTTT
cdr3_aa: CASSFRRDRGSAFF

j_call: TRBJ1-2
clone_size: many
cdr3_length: 13
v_call: TRBV5-1
d_call: NA
cdr3_nt: TGCGCCAGCCGACCCCGCGGGGGTTATGGCTACACCTTC
cdr3_aa: CASRPRGGYGYTF

j_call: TRBJ2-1
clone_size: NA
cdr3_length: 15
v_call: TRBV3-1
d_call: TRBD2
cdr3_nt: TGTGCCAGCAGCCAAGTTCTAGCGGGGAGGGATGAGCAGTTCTTC
cdr3_aa: CASSQVLAGRDEQFF

j_call: TRBJ2-2
clone_size: many
cdr3_length: 14
v_call: TRBV29-1
d_call: NA
cdr3_nt: TGCAGCGGTAAAGGACAGCCGGACACCGGGGAGCTGTTTTTT
cdr3_aa: CSGKGQPDTGELFF

j_call: TRBJ1-1
clone_size: few
cdr3_length: 15
v_call: TRBV27
d_call: TRBD1
cdr3_nt: TGTGCCAGCAGTTTATTCGGACAGGGGGCTGGTGAAGCTTTCTTT
cdr3_aa: CASSLFGQGAGEAFF

j_call: TRBJ1-2
clone_size: few
cdr3_length: 12
v_call: TRBV29-1
d_call: NA
cdr3_nt: TGCAGCGCCGGGGGGCAGCTCTATGGCTACACCTTC
cdr3_aa: CSAGGQLYGYTF

j_call: TRBJ2-5
clone_size: many
cdr3_length: 13
v_call: TRBV29-1
d_call: TRBD2
cdr3_nt: TGCAGCGTTGGACTAGCGGGGCCAGGGTCCCAGTACTTC
cdr3_aa: CSVGLAGPGSQYF

j_call: TRBJ1-2
clone_size: NA
cdr3_length: 14
v_call: TRBV6-1
d_call: TRBD1
cdr3_nt: TGTGCCAGCAGTCCCCTTACAGGGGGAAATGGCTACACCTTC
cdr3_aa: CASSPLTGGNGYTF

j_call: TRBJ2-1
clone_size: few
cdr3_length: 17
v_call: TRBV12-3/TRBV12-4
d_call: NA
cdr3_nt: TGTGCCAGCAGTCCCAACATCCTGGGGGGCTCCTACAATGAGCAGTTCTTC
cdr3_aa: CASSPNILGGSYNEQFF

j_call: TRBJ1-2
clone_size: NA
cdr3_length: 13
v_call: TRBV3-1
d_call: TRBD1
cdr3_nt: TGTGCCAGCAGCCAGGGGACAGACTATGGCTACACCTTC
cdr3_aa: CASSQGTDYGYTF

j_call: TRBJ1-2
clone_size: few
cdr3_length: 13
v_call: TRBV12-3/TRBV12-4
d_call: NA
cdr3_nt: TGTGCCAGCAGCGAGGCAGGGCGATATGGCTACACCTTC
cdr3_aa: CASSEAGRYGYTF

j_call: TRBJ2-1
clone_size: many
cdr3_length: 12
v_call: TRBV20-1
d_call: NA
cdr3_nt: TGCAGTGCTAGAGTCTCGGAAAATGAGCAGTTCTTC
cdr3_aa: CSARVSENEQFF

j_call: TRBJ1-5
clone_size: NA
cdr3_length: 14
v_call: TRBV5-1
d_call: TRBD1
cdr3_nt: TGCGCCAGCAGCGGGGGACAGGGCAATCAGCCCCAGCATTTT
cdr3_aa: CASSGGQGNQPQHF

j_call: TRBJ1-2
clone_size: many
cdr3_length: 14
v_call: TRBV5-1
d_call: NA
cdr3_nt: TGCGCCAGCAGCTTGGGTGAGGCTAACTATGGCTACACCTTC
cdr3_aa: CASSLGEANYGYTF

j_call: TRBJ1-3
clone_size: few
cdr3_length: 16
v_call: TRBV5-1
d_call: NA
cdr3_nt: TGCGCCAGCAGCTTGGGGGACGGACCCTCTGGAAACACCATATATTTT
cdr3_aa: CASSLGDGPSGNTIYF

j_call: TRBJ1-6
clone_size: few
cdr3_length: 14
v_call: TRBV6-6
d_call: NA
cdr3_nt: TGTGCCAGCAGTTACTTGGACAGAAATTCACCCCTCCACTTT
cdr3_aa: CASSYLDRNSPLHF

j_call: TRBJ1-1
clone_size: many
cdr3_length: 16
v_call: TRBV3-1
d_call: NA
cdr3_nt: TGTGCCAGCAGCCAAGGTTCGTCGGGTATGGCCACTGAAGCTTTCTTT
cdr3_aa: CASSQGSSGMATEAFF

j_call: TRBJ1-2
clone_size: many
cdr3_length: 12
v_call: TRBV29-1
d_call: TRBD1
cdr3_nt: TGCAGCGTCTCGGGACAGGGCTATGGCTACACCTTC
cdr3_aa: CSVSGQGYGYTF

j_call: TRBJ2-1
clone_size: many
cdr3_length: 13
v_call: TRBV14
d_call: TRBD2
cdr3_nt: TGTGCCAGCAGCAAAACTAGCGGGGGGGTGCAGTTCTTC
cdr3_aa: CASSKTSGGVQFF

j_call: TRBJ1-1
clone_size: NA
cdr3_length: 17
v_call: TRBV28
d_call: NA
cdr3_nt: TGTGCCAGCAGCCATCAGTATAGGAAGCGGAGTCAGTGGCAAGCTTTCTTT
cdr3_aa: CASSHQYRKRSQWQAFF

j_call: TRBJ2-5
clone_size: NA
cdr3_length: 14
v_call: TRBV7-8
d_call: NA
cdr3_nt: TGTGCCAGCAGCTCCCGGTTAGGCGAAGAGACCCAGTACTTC
cdr3_aa: CASSSRLGEETQYF

j_call: TRBJ2-5
clone_size: NA
cdr3_length: 13
v_call: TRBV20-1
d_call: TRBD2
cdr3_nt: TGCAGTGCTAGCCTAGCGGGAGTGGAGACCCAGTACTTC
cdr3_aa: CSASLAGVETQYF

j_call: TRBJ2-1
clone_size: NA
cdr3_length: 15
v_call: TRBV3-1
d_call: NA
cdr3_nt: TGTGCCAGCAGCCAAGCGACTATGCCATACAATGAGCAGTTCTTC
cdr3_aa: CASSQATMPYNEQFF

j_call: TRBJ2-1
clone_size: few
cdr3_length: 16
v_call: TRBV10-2
d_call: TRBD2
cdr3_nt: TGCGCCAGCAGGGCCCGGACTAGCGGGAGTCTTGGTGAGCAGTTCTTC
cdr3_aa: CASRARTSGSLGEQFF

j_call: TRBJ1-1
clone_size: many
cdr3_length: 13
v_call: TRBV6-1
d_call: TRBD1
cdr3_nt: TGTGCCAGCAGTGGATACGGACAGGTTAGAGCTTTCTTT
cdr3_aa: CASSGYGQVRAFF

j_call: TRBJ2-3
clone_size: many
cdr3_length: 12
v_call: TRBV5-4
d_call: NA
cdr3_nt: TGTGCCAGCAGCCCCAACGGGGAGTTACAGTATTTT
cdr3_aa: CASSPNGELQYF

j_call: TRBJ2-3
clone_size: many
cdr3_length: 16
v_call: TRBV6-1
d_call: TRBD1
cdr3_nt: TGTGCCAGCAGTGAAGCAGGGGGCAGCGGCACAGATACGCAGTATTTT
cdr3_aa: CASSEAGGSGTDTQYF

j_call: TRBJ1-6
clone_size: many
cdr3_length: 16
v_call: TRBV6-1
d_call: NA
cdr3_nt: TGTGCCAGCAGTGAGTCGGGGACCTTCTATAATTCACCCCTCCACTTT
cdr3_aa: CASSESGTFYNSPLHF

j_call: TRBJ2-7
clone_size: NA
cdr3_length: 15
v_call: TRBV3-1
d_call: TRBD1
cdr3_nt: TGTGCCAGCAGCCATCACCCGGGACAGGGGAACGAGCAGTACTTC
cdr3_aa: CASSHHPGQGNEQYF

j_call: TRBJ2-3
clone_size: few
cdr3_length: 13
v_call: TRBV5-6
d_call: TRBD1
cdr3_nt: TGTGCCAGCAGCTGGGACAGAACAGATACGCAGTATTTT
cdr3_aa: CASSWDRTDTQYF

j_call: TRBJ2-1
clone_size: few
cdr3_length: 15
v_call: TRBV11-3
d_call: NA
cdr3_nt: TGTGCCAGCAGCTTAGCACCCTACTCCTACAATGAGCAGTTCTTC
cdr3_aa: CASSLAPYSYNEQFF

j_call: TRBJ2-3
clone_size: NA
cdr3_length: 14
v_call: TRBV28
d_call: TRBD1
cdr3_nt: TGTGCCAGCAAAGAGACAGGGGGAACAGATACGCAGTATTTT
cdr3_aa: CASKETGGTDTQYF

j_call: TRBJ1-5
clone_size: NA
cdr3_length: 13
v_call: TRBV29-1
d_call: TRBD1
cdr3_nt: TGCAGCGTTGGGGGGACAGCAAATCAGCCCCAGCATTTT
cdr3_aa: CSVGGTANQPQHF

j_call: TRBJ2-7
clone_size: many
cdr3_length: 14
v_call: TRBV5-1
d_call: NA
cdr3_nt: TGCGCCAGCAGCTGGGCCCCGGGGTCTCTAGAGCAGTACTTC
cdr3_aa: CASSWAPGSLEQYF

j_call: TRBJ2-1
clone_size: few
cdr3_length: 13
v_call: TRBV20-1
d_call: TRBD2
cdr3_nt: TGCAGTGCTACTAGGCCTAGCGGTAGTGAGCAGTTCTTC
cdr3_aa: CSATRPSGSEQFF

j_call: TRBJ1-5
clone_size: NA
cdr3_length: 14
v_call: TRBV10-2
d_call: NA
cdr3_nt: TGCGCCAGCAGTGAAGCGGGTAACAATCAGCCCCAGCATTTT
cdr3_aa: CASSEAGNNQPQHF

j_call: TRBJ2-6
clone_size: many
cdr3_length: 15
v_call: TRBV7-6
d_call: NA
cdr3_nt: TGTGCCAGCAGCTTGGAGAAATCTGGGGCCAACGTCCTGACTTTC
cdr3_aa: CASSLEKSGANVLTF

j_call: TRBJ1-2
clone_size: many
cdr3_length: 14
v_call: TRBV2
d_call: NA
cdr3_nt: TGTGCCAGCTGGAACCCTTTCGATAACTATGGCTACACCTTC
cdr3_aa: CASWNPFDNYGYTF

j_call: TRBJ1-1
clone_size: few
cdr3_length: 14
v_call: TRBV28
d_call: TRBD1
cdr3_nt: TGTGCCAGCAGTTTAACACAGGGGAGCACTGAAGCTTTCTTT
cdr3_aa: CASSLTQGSTEAFF

j_call: TRBJ2-1
clone_size: many
cdr3_length: 15
v_call: TRBV4-1
d_call: TRBD1
cdr3_nt: TGCGCCAGCAGCCCACCGGGACAGGGGCCGAATGAGCAGTTCTTC
cdr3_aa: CASSPPGQGPNEQFF

j_call: TRBJ2-7
clone_size: few
cdr3_length: 13
v_call: TRBV27
d_call: NA
cdr3_nt: TGTGCCAGCAGTTCCCAGGGCCCCTACGAGCAGTACTTC
cdr3_aa: CASSSQGPYEQYF

j_call: TRBJ1-1
clone_size: NA
cdr3_length: 12
v_call: TRBV5-6
d_call: NA
cdr3_nt: TGTGCCAGCAGCTTGGTGGGATATGAAGCTTTCTTT
cdr3_aa: CASSLVGYEAFF

j_call: TRBJ1-1
clone_size: NA
cdr3_length: 16
v_call: TRBV7-9
d_call: TRBD1
cdr3_nt: TGTGCCAGCAGCTCTTGGACAGGGACCTCGAACACTGAAGCTTTCTTT
cdr3_aa: CASSSWTGTSNTEAFF

j_call: TRBJ1-2
clone_size: few
cdr3_length: 13
v_call: TRBV28
d_call: NA
cdr3_nt: TGTGCCAGCAGCCGGGGAAACGACTATGGCTACACCTTC
cdr3_aa: CASSRGNDYGYTF

j_call: TRBJ1-2
clone_size: NA
cdr3_length: 15
v_call: TRBV27
d_call: NA
cdr3_nt: TGTGCCAGCAGTTCGTCGCGGCCCCAGGGAAGGGGCTACACCTTC
cdr3_aa: CASSSSRPQGRGYTF

j_call: TRBJ1-4
clone_size: many
cdr3_length: 13
v_call: TRBV5-1
d_call: NA
cdr3_nt: TGCGCCTCTCGTCTGGGCCTAGATGAAAAACTGTTTTTT
cdr3_aa: CASRLGLDEKLFF

j_call: TRBJ2-4
clone_size: NA
cdr3_length: 12
v_call: TRBV3-1
d_call: NA
cdr3_nt: TGTGCCAGCAGCCTGGCGGAAGGCATTCAGTACTTC
cdr3_aa: CASSLAEGIQYF

j_call: TRBJ2-1
clone_size: few
cdr3_length: 14
v_call: TRBV7-7
d_call: NA
cdr3_nt: TGTGCCAGCAGCGCGACCGGGACCGGGGATGAGCAGTTCTTC
cdr3_aa: CASSATGTGDEQFF

j_call: TRBJ2-6
clone_size: few
cdr3_length: 18
v_call: TRBV20-1
d_call: NA
cdr3_nt: TGCAGCCCGAAGGGCCGCAAGCGCTTAAGCTCTGGGGCCAACGTCCTGACTTTC
cdr3_aa: CSPKGRKRLSSGANVLTF

j_call: TRBJ1-6
clone_size: NA
cdr3_length: 15
v_call: TRBV4-1
d_call: TRBD1
cdr3_nt: TGCGCCAGCAGCCAACAGGGGGCTGACAATTCACCCCTCCACTTT
cdr3_aa: CASSQQGADNSPLHF

j_call: TRBJ2-5
clone_size: NA
cdr3_length: 17
v_call: TRBV18
d_call: TRBD2
cdr3_nt: TGTGCCAGCTCACCACCGGTTCTGGCTAGCGGGGGAGAGACCCAGTACTTC
cdr3_aa: CASSPPVLASGGETQYF

j_call: TRBJ2-1
clone_size: NA
cdr3_length: 11
v_call: TRBV6-1
d_call: NA
cdr3_nt: TGTGCCAGCTGGGCCGGGTACGAGCAGTTCTTC
cdr3_aa: CASWAGYEQFF

j_call: TRBJ2-1
clone_size: many
cdr3_length: 16
v_call: TRBV7-9
d_call: NA
cdr3_nt: TGTGCCAGCAGCTTAGAAAGGGGGGGCTCCTACAATGAGCAGTTCTTC
cdr3_aa: CASSLERGGSYNEQFF